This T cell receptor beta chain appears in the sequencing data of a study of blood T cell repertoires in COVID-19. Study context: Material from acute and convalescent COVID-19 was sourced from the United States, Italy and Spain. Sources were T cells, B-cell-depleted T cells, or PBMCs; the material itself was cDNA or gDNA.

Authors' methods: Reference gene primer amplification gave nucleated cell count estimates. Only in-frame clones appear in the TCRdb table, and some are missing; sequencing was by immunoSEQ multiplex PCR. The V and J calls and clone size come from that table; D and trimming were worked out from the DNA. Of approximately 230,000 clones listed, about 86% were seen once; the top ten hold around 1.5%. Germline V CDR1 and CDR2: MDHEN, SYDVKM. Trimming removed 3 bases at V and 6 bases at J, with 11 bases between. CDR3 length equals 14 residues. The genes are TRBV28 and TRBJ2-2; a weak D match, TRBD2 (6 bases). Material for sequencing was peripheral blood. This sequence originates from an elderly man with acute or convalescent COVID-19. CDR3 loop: CASSFGGFPGELFF. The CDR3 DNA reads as TGTGCCAGCAGTTTTGGGGGGTTCCCCGGGGAGCTGTTTTTT.